The 2 T cell receptor beta chains listed next were all sequenced from one sample in a study of vaccination and CD4 T cells after COVID-19. Regarding treatment: approximately 9-day PBMC culture with coronavirus spike peptide pools or control peptides (ViraFEST assay). These TCRs are of unknown antigen specificity. CD4+ T cells that had been cultured provided DNA sequenced with the Oncomine TCR Beta short-read assay. TCRdb reprocessed the PCR reads via MiXCR and lists one record per CDR3 protein. The table shows about 10,000 distinct CDR3 sequences, with 26% occurring only once. This specimen consisted of CD4+ T cells from blood, cultured in vitro, obtained after SARS-CoV-2 vaccination. Source of these receptors: a human donor who had recovered from COVID-19.

The chain couples TRBV11-3 to TRBJ2-1; perhaps TRBD1 as D (5 bases). This CDR3 is built from 12 residues. V was shortened by 1 base and J by 8 bases, with 6 bases between the two germline ends. CDR1 and CDR2 from the germline V gene are SGHNT and YENEEA. As DNA, the CDR3 is TGTGCCAGCAGCTTAGTAGGGGATGAGCAGTTCTTC. It translates to CASSLVGDEQFF.

In its sample, this clonotype is medium-sized. V gene TRBV7-2 combines with J gene TRBJ2-5, with TRBD2 as a possible D gene (6 bases). The V and J ends lost 1 base and 6 bases respectively, with 21 bases between them. CDR3 length: 17 amino acids. Per germline, CDR1 SGHTA and CDR2 FQGNSA. The chain's CDR3 is CASSLGPLGGNPKTQYF. As DNA, the CDR3 is TGTGCCAGCAGCTTAGGTCCCTTGGGGGGTAACCCAAAGACCCAGTACTTC.